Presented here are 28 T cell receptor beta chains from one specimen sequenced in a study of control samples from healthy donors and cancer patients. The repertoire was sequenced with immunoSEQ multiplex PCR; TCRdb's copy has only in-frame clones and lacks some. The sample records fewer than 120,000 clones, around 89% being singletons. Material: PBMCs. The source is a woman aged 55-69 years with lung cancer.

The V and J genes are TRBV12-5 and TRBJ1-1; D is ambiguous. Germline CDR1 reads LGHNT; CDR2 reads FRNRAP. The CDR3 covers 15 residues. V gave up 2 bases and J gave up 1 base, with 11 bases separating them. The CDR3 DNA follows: TGTGCTAGTGGTTTGTCCTGGAGGGAGAACACTGAAGCTTTCTTT. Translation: CASGLSWRENTEAFF.

CDR3 in DNA: TGTGCCAGTAGAGGTAGTAGGGACGGCAATCAGCCCCAGCATTTT. Its protein is CASRGSRDGNQPQHF. The chain couples TRBV19 to TRBJ1-5; a weak D match, TRBD1 (5 bases). The CDR3 has 15 amino acids. Per the germline V gene, CDR1 is LNHDA and CDR2 is SQIVND (reference sequence). V was clipped by 6 bases and J by 2 bases, with 14 bases between them.

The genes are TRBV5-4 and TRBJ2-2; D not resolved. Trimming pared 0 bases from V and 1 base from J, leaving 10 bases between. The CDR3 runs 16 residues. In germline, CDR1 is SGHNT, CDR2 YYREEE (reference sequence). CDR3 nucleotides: TGTGCCAGCAGCTTGGGGGCCCCGGGGAACACCGGGGAGCTGTTTTTT. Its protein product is CASSLGAPGNTGELFF.

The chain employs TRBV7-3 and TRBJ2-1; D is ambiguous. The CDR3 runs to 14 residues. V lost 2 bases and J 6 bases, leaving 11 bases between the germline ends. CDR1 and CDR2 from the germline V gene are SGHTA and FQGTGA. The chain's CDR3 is CASSLGSGLNEQFF. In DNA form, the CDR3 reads TGTGCCAGCAGCTTAGGGTCTGGTCTCAATGAGCAGTTCTTC.

CDR3 sequence (DNA): TGTGCCAGCAGTGAACTTGGCAGGGGGAGCAATCAGCCCCAGCATTTT. Translation gives CASSELGRGSNQPQHF. V gene TRBV6-1 combines with J gene TRBJ1-5, with 7 nucleotides matching TRBD1. Per the germline V gene, CDR1 is MNHNS and CDR2 is SASEGT. This CDR3 has 16 residues. Trimming removed 2 bases from V and 1 base from J; junction bases left unmatched: 5.

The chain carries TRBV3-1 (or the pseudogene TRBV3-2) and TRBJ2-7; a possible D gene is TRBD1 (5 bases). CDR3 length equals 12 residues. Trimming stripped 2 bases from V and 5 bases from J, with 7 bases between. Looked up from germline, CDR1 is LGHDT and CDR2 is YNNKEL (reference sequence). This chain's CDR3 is CASSQIRDEQYF. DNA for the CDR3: TGTGCCAGCAGCCAAATCAGGGACGAGCAGTACTTC.

CDR3 loop: CASSEGGQGKQFF. CDR3 sequence (DNA): TGTGCCAGCAGTGAGGGGGGTCAGGGGAAGCAGTTCTTC. The rearrangement joins TRBV6-1 to TRBJ2-1; D may match TRBD1 or TRBD2 (6 bases each). CDR3 length: 13 amino acids. Trimming stripped 3 bases from V and 11 bases from J, with 14 bases between. Germline V CDR1 and CDR2: MNHNS, SASEGT.

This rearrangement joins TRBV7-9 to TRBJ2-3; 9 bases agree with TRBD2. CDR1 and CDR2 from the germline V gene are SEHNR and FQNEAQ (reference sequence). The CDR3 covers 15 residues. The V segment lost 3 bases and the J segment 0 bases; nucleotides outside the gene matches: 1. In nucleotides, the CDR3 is TGTGCCAGCAGCTTGACTAGCGGAAGCACAGATACGCAGTATTTT. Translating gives CASSLTSGSTDTQYF. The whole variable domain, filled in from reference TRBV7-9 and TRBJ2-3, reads DTGVSQNPRHKITKRGQNVTFRCDPISEHNRLYWYRQTLGQGPEFLTYFQNEAQLEKSRLLSDRFSAERPKGSFSTLEIQRTEQGDSAMYLCASSLTSGSTDTQYFGPGTRLTVL.

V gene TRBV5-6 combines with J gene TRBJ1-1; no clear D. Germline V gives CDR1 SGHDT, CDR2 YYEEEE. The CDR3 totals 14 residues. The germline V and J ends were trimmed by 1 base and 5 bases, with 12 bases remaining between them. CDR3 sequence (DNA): TGTGCCAGCAGCTTGTTTCACCTTTCAACTGAAGCTTTCTTT. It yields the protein CASSLFHLSTEAFF.

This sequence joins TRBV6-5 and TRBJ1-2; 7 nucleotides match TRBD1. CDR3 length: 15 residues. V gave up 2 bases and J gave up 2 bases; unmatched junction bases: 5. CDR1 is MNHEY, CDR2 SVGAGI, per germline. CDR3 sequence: CASSYASQGNYGYTF. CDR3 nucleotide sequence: TGTGCCAGCAGTTACGCCTCACAGGGGAACTATGGCTACACCTTC.

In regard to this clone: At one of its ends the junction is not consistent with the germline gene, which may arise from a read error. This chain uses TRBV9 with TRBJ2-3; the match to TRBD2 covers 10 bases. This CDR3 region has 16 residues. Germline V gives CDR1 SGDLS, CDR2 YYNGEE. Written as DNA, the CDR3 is TGTGCCAGCAGCGAGTCAACTAGCGGGGTCACATATACGCAGTATTTT. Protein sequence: CASSESTSGVTYTQYF.

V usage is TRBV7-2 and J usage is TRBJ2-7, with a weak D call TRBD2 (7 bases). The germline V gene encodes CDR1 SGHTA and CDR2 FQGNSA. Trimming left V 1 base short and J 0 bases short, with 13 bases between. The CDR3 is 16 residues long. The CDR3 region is CASSLVSGGPSYEQYF. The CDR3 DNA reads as TGTGCCAGCAGCTTAGTCTCCGGGGGGCCCTCCTACGAGCAGTACTTC.

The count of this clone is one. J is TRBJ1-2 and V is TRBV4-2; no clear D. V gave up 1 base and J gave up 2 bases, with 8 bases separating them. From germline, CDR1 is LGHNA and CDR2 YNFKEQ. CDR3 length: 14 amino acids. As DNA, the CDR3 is TGTGCCAGCAGCCAAGTTGAACAGAACTATGGCTACACCTTC. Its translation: CASSQVEQNYGYTF.

The CDR3, as DNA: TGCGCCAGCAGCTTACAGGGCGAGCAGTACTTC. This sequence encodes CASSLQGEQYF. The gene calls are TRBV5-1 and TRBJ2-7; a possible D gene is TRBD1 (6 bases). The V and J ends lost 2 bases and 6 bases respectively, with 6 bases between them. The germline CDR1 and CDR2 sequences are SGHRS and YFSETQ. The CDR3 spans 11 residues. The variable domain in full, with the rest retrieved from reference TRBV5-1 and TRBJ2-7, is KAGVTQTPRYLIKTRGQQVTLSCSPISGHRSVSWYQQTPGQGLQFLFEYFSETQRNKGNFPGRFSGRQFSNSRSEMNVSTLELGDSALYLCASSLQGEQYFGPGTRLTVT.

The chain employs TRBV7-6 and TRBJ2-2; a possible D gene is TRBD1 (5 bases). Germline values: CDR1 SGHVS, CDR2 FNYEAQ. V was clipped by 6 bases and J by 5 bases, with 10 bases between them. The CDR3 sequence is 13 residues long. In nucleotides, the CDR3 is TGTGCCAGCAGGGTACAGGCTACCGGGGAGCTGTTTTTT. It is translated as CASRVQATGELFF.

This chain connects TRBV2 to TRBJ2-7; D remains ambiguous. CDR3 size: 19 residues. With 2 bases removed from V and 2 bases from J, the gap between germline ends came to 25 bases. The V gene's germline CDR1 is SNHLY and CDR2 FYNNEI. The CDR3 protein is CASSESEYGEGAPPYEQYF. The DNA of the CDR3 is TGTGCCAGCAGTGAATCCGAGTATGGGGAAGGAGCCCCCCCCTACGAGCAGTACTTC.

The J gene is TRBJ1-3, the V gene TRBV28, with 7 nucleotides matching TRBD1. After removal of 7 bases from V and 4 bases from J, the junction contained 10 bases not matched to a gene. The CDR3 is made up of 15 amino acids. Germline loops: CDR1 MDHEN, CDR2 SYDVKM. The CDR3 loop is CASINRGGAGNTIYF. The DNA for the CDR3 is TGTGCCAGCATAAACAGGGGCGGTGCGGGAAACACCATATATTTT.

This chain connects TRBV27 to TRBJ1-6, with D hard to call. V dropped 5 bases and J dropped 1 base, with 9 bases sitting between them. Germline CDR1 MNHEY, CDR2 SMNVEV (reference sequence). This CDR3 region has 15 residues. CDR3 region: CASSAGDSYNSPLHF. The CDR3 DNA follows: TGTGCCAGCAGTGCTGGGGATTCCTATAATTCACCCCTCCACTTT.

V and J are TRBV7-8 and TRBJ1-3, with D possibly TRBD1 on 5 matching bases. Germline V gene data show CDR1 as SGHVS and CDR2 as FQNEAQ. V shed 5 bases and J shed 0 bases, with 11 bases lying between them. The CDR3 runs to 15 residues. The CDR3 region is CASSPTVLSGNTIYF. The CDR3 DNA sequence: TGTGCCAGCAGCCCGACAGTGCTCTCTGGAAACACCATATATTTT.

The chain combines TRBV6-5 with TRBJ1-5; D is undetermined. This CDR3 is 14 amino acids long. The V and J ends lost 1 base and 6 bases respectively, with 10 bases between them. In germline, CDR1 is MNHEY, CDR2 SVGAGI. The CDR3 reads CASSYFVGGQPQHF. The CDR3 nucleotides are TGTGCCAGCAGTTACTTTGTCGGCGGTCAGCCCCAGCATTTT.

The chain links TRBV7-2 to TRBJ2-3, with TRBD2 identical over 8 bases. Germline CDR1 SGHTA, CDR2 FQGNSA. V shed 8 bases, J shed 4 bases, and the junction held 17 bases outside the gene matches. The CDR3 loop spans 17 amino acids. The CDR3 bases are TGTGCCAGCGGACCGGGGACGGGGGGGGAGGGGGCAGATACGCAGTATTTT. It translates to CASGPGTGGEGADTQYF.

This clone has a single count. The DNA for the CDR3 is TGTGCCAGCAGCGTAGGCGGGGGGAACACCGGGGAGCTGTTTTTT. This sequence encodes CASSVGGGNTGELFF. The chain uses TRBV9 and TRBJ2-2; 7 bases align to TRBD2. The V gene end was trimmed by 0 bases and the J gene end by 1 base; junction bases not matched to a gene: 0. The CDR3 length is 15 residues. Germline V gene sequence: CDR1 SGDLS, CDR2 YYNGEE.

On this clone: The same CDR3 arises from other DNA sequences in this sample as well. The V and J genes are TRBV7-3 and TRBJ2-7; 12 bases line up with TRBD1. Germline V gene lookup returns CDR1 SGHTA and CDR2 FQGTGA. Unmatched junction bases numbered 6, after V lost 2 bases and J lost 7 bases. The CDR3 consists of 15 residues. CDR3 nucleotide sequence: TGTGCCAGCAGCTTATCGGGACAGGGGGCTGGGGAGCAGTACTTC. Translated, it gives CASSLSGQGAGEQYF.

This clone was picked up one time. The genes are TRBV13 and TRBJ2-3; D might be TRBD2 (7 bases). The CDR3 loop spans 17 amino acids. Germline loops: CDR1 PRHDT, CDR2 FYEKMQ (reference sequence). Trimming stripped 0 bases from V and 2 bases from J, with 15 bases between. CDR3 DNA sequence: TGTGCCAGCAGCTTAGGAGGTAGGGGGGGCCTCACAGATACGCAGTATTTT. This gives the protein CASSLGGRGGLTDTQYF.

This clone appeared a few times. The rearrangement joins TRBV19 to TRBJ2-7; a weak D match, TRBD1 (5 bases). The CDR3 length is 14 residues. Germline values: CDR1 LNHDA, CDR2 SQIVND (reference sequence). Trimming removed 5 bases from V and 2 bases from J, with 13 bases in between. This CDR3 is CASSPQAGPYEQYF. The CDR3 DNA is TGTGCCAGTAGTCCCCAAGCAGGGCCCTACGAGCAGTACTTC.

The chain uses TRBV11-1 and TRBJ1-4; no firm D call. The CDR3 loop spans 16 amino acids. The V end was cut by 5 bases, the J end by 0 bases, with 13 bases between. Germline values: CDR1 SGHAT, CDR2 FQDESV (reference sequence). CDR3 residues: CASSKGRIATNEKLFF. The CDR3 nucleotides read TGTGCCAGCAGCAAAGGAAGGATCGCAACTAATGAAAAACTGTTTTTT.

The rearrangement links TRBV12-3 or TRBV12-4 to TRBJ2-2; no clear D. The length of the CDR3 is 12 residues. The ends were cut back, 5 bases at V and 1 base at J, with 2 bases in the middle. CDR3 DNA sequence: TGTGCCAGCAGTGAGAACACCGGGGAGCTGTTTTTT. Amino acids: CASSENTGELFF.

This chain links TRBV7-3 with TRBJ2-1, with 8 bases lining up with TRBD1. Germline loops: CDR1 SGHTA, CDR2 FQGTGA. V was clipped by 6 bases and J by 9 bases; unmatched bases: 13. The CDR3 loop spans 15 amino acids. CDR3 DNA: TGTGCCAGCAGTCCGGCCGGGACAGGCGATCGTGAGCAGTTCTTC. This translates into CASSPAGTGDREQFF.